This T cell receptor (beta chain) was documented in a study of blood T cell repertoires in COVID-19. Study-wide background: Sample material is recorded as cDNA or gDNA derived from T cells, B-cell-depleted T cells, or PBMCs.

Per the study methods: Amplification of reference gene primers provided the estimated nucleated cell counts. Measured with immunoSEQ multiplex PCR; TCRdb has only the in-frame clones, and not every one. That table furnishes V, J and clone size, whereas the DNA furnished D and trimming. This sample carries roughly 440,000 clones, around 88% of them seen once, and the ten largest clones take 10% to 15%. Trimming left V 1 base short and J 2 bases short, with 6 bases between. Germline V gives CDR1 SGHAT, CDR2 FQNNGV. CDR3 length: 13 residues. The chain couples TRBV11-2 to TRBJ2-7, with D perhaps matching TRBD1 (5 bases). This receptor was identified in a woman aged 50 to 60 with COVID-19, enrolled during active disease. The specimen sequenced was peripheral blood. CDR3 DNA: TGTGCCAGCAGCTTAGCACAGGCCTACGAGCAGTACTTC. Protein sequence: CASSLAQAYEQYF.